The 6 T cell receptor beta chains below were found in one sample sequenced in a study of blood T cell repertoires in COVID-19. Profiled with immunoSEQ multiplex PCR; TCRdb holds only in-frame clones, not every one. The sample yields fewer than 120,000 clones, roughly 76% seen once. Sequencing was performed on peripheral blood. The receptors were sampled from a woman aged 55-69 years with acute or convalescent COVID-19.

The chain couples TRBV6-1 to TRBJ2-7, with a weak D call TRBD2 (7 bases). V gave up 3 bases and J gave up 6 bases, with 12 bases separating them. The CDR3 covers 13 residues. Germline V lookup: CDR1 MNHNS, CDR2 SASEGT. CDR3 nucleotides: TGTGCCAGCAGTGAGGCACGGGGGGCCGAGCAGTACTTC. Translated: CASSEARGAEQYF.

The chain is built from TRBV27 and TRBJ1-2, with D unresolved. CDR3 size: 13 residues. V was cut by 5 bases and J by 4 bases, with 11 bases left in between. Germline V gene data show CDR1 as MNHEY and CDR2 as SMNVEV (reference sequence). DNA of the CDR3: TGTGCCAGCAGTACTAGAGCGGGCTATGGCTACACCTTC. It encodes CASSTRAGYGYTF.

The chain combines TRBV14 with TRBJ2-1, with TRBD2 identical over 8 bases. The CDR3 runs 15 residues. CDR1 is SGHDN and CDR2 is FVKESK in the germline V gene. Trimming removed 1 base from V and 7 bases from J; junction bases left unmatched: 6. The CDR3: CASSQGRGALNEQFF. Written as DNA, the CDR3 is TGTGCCAGCAGCCAAGGGCGGGGGGCTTTAAATGAGCAGTTCTTC.

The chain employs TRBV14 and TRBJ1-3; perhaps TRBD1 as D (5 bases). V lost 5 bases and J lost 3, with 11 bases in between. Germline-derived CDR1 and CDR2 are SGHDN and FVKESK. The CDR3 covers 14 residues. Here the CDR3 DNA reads TGTGCCAGCAGCACGCGGGGCATTGGAAACACCATATATTTT. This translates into CASSTRGIGNTIYF.

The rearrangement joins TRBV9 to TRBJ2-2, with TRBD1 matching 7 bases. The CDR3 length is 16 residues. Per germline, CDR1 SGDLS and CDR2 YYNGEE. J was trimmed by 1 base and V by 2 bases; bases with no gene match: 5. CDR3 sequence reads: CASSVGQARNTGELFF. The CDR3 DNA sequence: TGTGCCAGCAGCGTTGGACAGGCCCGGAACACCGGGGAGCTGTTTTTT.

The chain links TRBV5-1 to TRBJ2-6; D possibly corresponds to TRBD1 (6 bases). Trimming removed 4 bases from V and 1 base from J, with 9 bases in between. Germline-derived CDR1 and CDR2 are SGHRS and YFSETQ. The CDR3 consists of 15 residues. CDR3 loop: CASSPGHSGANVLTF. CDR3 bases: TGCGCCAGCAGCCCGGGACATTCTGGGGCCAACGTCCTGACTTTC.